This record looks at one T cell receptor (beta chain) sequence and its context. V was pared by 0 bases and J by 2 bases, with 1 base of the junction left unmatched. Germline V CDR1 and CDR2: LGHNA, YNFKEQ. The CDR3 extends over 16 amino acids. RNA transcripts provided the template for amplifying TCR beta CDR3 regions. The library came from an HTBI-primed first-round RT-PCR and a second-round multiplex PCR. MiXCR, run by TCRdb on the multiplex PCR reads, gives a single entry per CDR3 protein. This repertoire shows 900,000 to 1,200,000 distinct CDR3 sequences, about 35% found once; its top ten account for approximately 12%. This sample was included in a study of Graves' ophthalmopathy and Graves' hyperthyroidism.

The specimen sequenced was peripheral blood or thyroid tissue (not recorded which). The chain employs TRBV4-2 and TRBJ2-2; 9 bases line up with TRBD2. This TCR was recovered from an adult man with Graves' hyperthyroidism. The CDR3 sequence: CASSQELAGNTGELFF. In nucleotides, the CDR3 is TGTGCCAGCAGCCAAGAGCTAGCGGGAAACACCGGGGAGCTGTTTTTT.